Reported below is one T cell receptor (beta chain). The data originate from a study of blood T cell repertoires in COVID-19. Study as a whole: COVID-19 samples collected from the United States, Italy and Spain covered acute and convalescent phases. The cDNA or gDNA used as material had been derived from T cells, B-cell-depleted T cells, or PBMCs.

Original methodology: Scientists estimated how many nucleated cells there were by amplifying reference gene primers. The method was immunoSEQ multiplex PCR; TCRdb's version includes in-frame clones alone and lacks a portion of them. V, J and clone size derive from that table, while D and trimming were established from the DNA sequence. The sample consists of under 250,000 clones, roughly nine tenths of them appearing once. With V trimmed by 5 bases and J by 6 bases, 8 bases remained unmatched. CDR1 is SGHTA, CDR2 FQGNSA, per germline. The CDR3 runs to 14 residues. It was during active infection that Seattle patients were enrolled and then longitudinally followed.

The chain carries TRBV7-2 and TRBJ2-7, with 9 bases aligning to TRBD2. The sequencing sample was made of peripheral blood. The TCR comes from a man aged 60 to 75 with COVID-19, enrolled during active disease. The CDR3 here is CASSRVRGGGEQYF. CDR3 in DNA: TGTGCCAGCAGCCGGGTGCGGGGGGGTGGCGAGCAGTACTTC.